Shown below are 17 T cell receptor beta chains from a single sample sequenced in a study of cytomegalovirus exposure and HLA in healthy donors. PCR amplification relied on 60 Vbeta primers (plus 13 Jbeta primers). Sequenced by immunoSEQ multiplex PCR; TCRdb stores in-frame clones only, minus some. The sample has fewer than 200,000 clones; roughly four fifths are singletons. The specimen sequenced was PBMCs. All receptors come from a man aged 35-49 years in good health and CMV-seropositive.

The chain is built from TRBV11-3 and TRBJ2-2, with TRBD2 matching over 7 bases. The CDR3 has 14 amino acids. Germline V gene lookup returns CDR1 SGHNT and CDR2 YENEEA. V lost 3 bases to trimming and J lost 7 bases; unmatched junction nucleotides: 5. This CDR3 reads CASSFSPGGGELFF. The CDR3 nucleotides read TGTGCCAGCAGCTTCTCCCCGGGGGGCGGGGAGCTGTTTTTT.

This clone was observed a handful of times. The chain has TRBV4-2 and TRBJ2-5; 10 bases fit TRBD2. J gave up 2 bases and V 0 bases, and 9 bases lay outside the gene matches. CDR1 and CDR2 from the germline V gene are LGHNA and YNFKEQ. CDR3 length equals 18 residues. This CDR3 is CASSQDYLAGATQETQYF. DNA for the CDR3: TGTGCCAGCAGCCAAGATTACCTAGCGGGGGCCACACAAGAGACCCAGTACTTC.

CDR3 in amino acids: CASSSSDRNIQYF. CDR3 nucleotide sequence: TGTGCCAGCAGTTCATCGGACAGAAACATTCAGTACTTC. The chain recombines TRBV27 with TRBJ2-4, with D tentatively TRBD1 (6 bases). The CDR3 extends over 13 amino acids. The ends were cut back, 4 bases at V and 6 bases at J, with 10 bases in the middle. CDR1 is MNHEY and CDR2 is SMNVEV in the germline V gene (reference sequence).

The chain employs TRBV28 and TRBJ2-2; D gene uncertain. CDR1 and CDR2 (germline): MDHEN, SYDVKM. The CDR3 loop spans 14 amino acids. V was trimmed by 5 bases and J by 2 bases, leaving 9 bases between them. The chain's CDR3 is CASSRHINTGELFF. CDR3 in DNA: TGTGCCAGCAGTCGACACATAAACACCGGGGAGCTGTTTTTT.

The genes are TRBV27 and TRBJ2-3, with D tentatively TRBD1 (6 bases). The CDR3 totals 14 residues. The V gene's germline CDR1 is MNHEY and CDR2 SMNVEV (reference sequence). The V end was cut by 9 bases, the J end by 2 bases, with 15 bases between. The CDR3: CASSETGYTDTQYF. The CDR3, as DNA: TGTGCCAGTTCCGAGACAGGCTACACAGATACGCAGTATTTT.

The chain joins TRBV7-9 to TRBJ1-4; a possible D gene is TRBD1 (6 bases). V was pared by 1 base and J by 1 base, with 7 bases between. CDR1 SEHNR and CDR2 FQNEAQ come from the germline V gene (reference sequence). The CDR3 runs to 15 residues. CDR3 sequence reads: CASSLGGGTNEKLFF. The CDR3 DNA follows: TGTGCCAGCAGCTTAGGAGGGGGAACTAATGAAAAACTGTTTTTT.

This chain connects TRBV7-9 to TRBJ1-2; 8 bases are shared with TRBD1. The CDR3 length is 15 residues. V was pared by 3 bases and J by 3 bases, with 6 bases of the junction left unmatched. Germline values: CDR1 SEHNR, CDR2 FQNEAQ (reference sequence). DNA for the CDR3: TGTGCCAGCAGCTTGGACAGGGCGAGTGACTATGGCTACACCTTC. The encoded protein is CASSLDRASDYGYTF.

This chain uses TRBV15 with TRBJ2-7; maybe TRBD2 (6 bases). V lost 1 base and J 3 bases, leaving 13 bases between the germline ends. From germline, CDR1 is LNHNV and CDR2 YYDKDF (reference sequence). The CDR3 totals 15 residues. This CDR3 is CATSRVSGWNYEQYF. The CDR3 coding sequence is TGTGCCACCAGCAGAGTTAGCGGTTGGAACTACGAGCAGTACTTC.

The gene calls are TRBV27 and TRBJ2-3; 13 bases are a match to TRBD2. The trim removed 8 bases at V and 6 bases at J, leaving 8 bases unmatched. This CDR3 has 15 residues. In germline, CDR1 is MNHEY, CDR2 SMNVEV (reference sequence). As DNA, the CDR3 is TGTGCCAGCGGCAGACTAGCGGGGGGCCGGGATACGCAGTATTTT. Translated, it gives CASGRLAGGRDTQYF.

The CDR3 sequence: CASSQGQGGGYTF. Here the CDR3 DNA reads TGTGCCAGCAGTCAAGGACAGGGTGGCGGCTACACCTTC. The J gene is TRBJ1-2, the V gene TRBV6-4, with 8 positions matching TRBD1. Germline CDR1 is MRHNA and CDR2 is SNTAGT. CDR3 length: 13 residues. V shed 5 bases, J shed 8 bases, and the junction held 7 bases outside the gene matches.

This chain connects TRBV5-4 to TRBJ2-3, with 9 bases that match TRBD2. Per germline, CDR1 SGHNT and CDR2 YYREEE (reference sequence). The V gene end was trimmed by 2 bases and the J gene end by 0 bases; junction bases not matched to a gene: 4. The CDR3 extends over 16 amino acids. CDR3 sequence (DNA): TGTGCCAGCAGCTTTAAGCGGGGGGAAAGCACAGATACGCAGTATTTT. Translated, it gives CASSFKRGESTDTQYF.

The J gene is TRBJ2-2, the V gene TRBV11-2; D ambiguous. V lost 0 bases and J lost 6, with 5 bases in between. CDR3 length equals 13 residues. CDR1 and CDR2 from the germline V gene are SGHAT and FQNNGV. CDR3 bases: TGTGCCAGCAGCTTAGATTTCGCCGGGGAGCTGTTTTTT. Its protein is CASSLDFAGELFF.

Only a few counts were recorded for this clone. V is TRBV15 and J is TRBJ2-1, with D perhaps matching TRBD1 (5 bases). The V end was cut by 2 bases, the J end by 0 bases, with 11 bases between. The CDR3 is 16 residues long. The V gene's germline CDR1 is LNHNV and CDR2 YYDKDF (reference sequence). Written as DNA, the CDR3 is TGTGCCACCAGCAGATATACAGGCGCCTCCTACAATGAGCAGTTCTTC. Translating it yields CATSRYTGASYNEQFF.

In this sample, this clone turned up a few times. This rearrangement joins TRBV5-1 to TRBJ1-1; perhaps TRBD1 as D (6 bases). This CDR3 comprises 15 residues. Germline V gene lookup returns CDR1 SGHRS and CDR2 YFSETQ. V lost 4 bases to trimming and J lost 1 base, with 14 bases between them. CDR3 sequence: CASSPGTLRNTEAFF. In nucleotides, the CDR3 is TGCGCCAGCAGCCCCGGGACACTCCGGAACACTGAAGCTTTCTTT.

CDR3 loop: CSVEGRLAGNEQFF. The CDR3 DNA reads as TGCAGCGTTGAAGGGAGACTAGCTGGTAATGAGCAGTTCTTC. The rearrangement links TRBV29-1 to TRBJ2-1, with 7 nucleotides matching TRBD2. Trimming at V came to 1 base and at J to 7 bases, leaving 7 bases not matched to a gene. Looked up from germline, CDR1 is SQVTM and CDR2 is ANQGSEA. The CDR3 length is 14 residues.

The chain carries TRBV28 and TRBJ2-7; 8 bases are shared with TRBD1. The germline gives CDR1 MDHEN, CDR2 SYDVKM. J lost 3 bases, V lost 4 bases, and 8 bases had no gene match. This CDR3 region has 15 residues. Written as DNA, the CDR3 is TGTGCCAGCAGTTCCCCGGGACAGGCTTACTACGAGCAGTACTTC. It is translated as CASSSPGQAYYEQYF.

V and J are TRBV6-6 and TRBJ2-7; possibly TRBD2 for D (5 bases). With 5 bases removed from V and 0 bases from J, the gap between germline ends came to 8 bases. Germline lookup yields CDR1 MNHNY and CDR2 SVGAGI (reference sequence). The CDR3 covers 13 residues. DNA of the CDR3: TGTGCCAGCAGTAGAGGGATCTCCTACGAGCAGTACTTC. It encodes CASSRGISYEQYF.